The 18 T cell receptor beta chains in this list originate from one sample, sequenced in a study of control samples from healthy donors and cancer patients. Assay used: immunoSEQ multiplex PCR; TCRdb lists only in-frame clones, some missing. The sample holds under 450,000 clones, approximately 90% seen once. Sequenced input: PBMCs. These TCRs come from a man aged 40-50 years with head and neck cancer.

The gene calls are TRBV5-5 and TRBJ1-2; D remains unclear. Trimming left V 1 base short and J 2 bases short, with 9 bases between. This CDR3 is 14 amino acids long. Germline V gene data show CDR1 as SGHKS and CDR2 as YYEKEE (reference sequence). The CDR3 DNA sequence: TGTGCCAGCAGCTTGTTACAGATGAACTATGGCTACACCTTC. Encoded protein: CASSLLQMNYGYTF.

This sequence joins TRBV20-1 and TRBJ2-7; D is ambiguous. The germline gives CDR1 DFQATT, CDR2 SNEGSKA (reference sequence). The germline V and J ends were trimmed by 3 bases and 4 bases, with 10 bases remaining between them. This CDR3 comprises 12 residues. This CDR3 is CSASSTNYEQYF. CDR3 DNA: TGCAGTGCTAGTAGCACCAATTACGAGCAGTACTTC.

The chain carries TRBV29-1 and TRBJ1-4; weak D call: TRBD1 (5 bases). From germline, CDR1 is SQVTM and CDR2 ANQGSEA. Trimming removed 2 bases from V and 4 bases from J, with 11 bases in between. CDR3 length: 14 residues. CDR3 nucleotide sequence: TGCAGCGTTGAAAGGAGGCAGGGTAATGAAAAACTGTTTTTT. Protein: CSVERRQGNEKLFF.

The rearrangement uses TRBV27 and TRBJ2-7; TRBD1 matches at 11 bases. V shed 3 bases and J 4 bases; nucleotides not matched to a gene: 5. The CDR3 is made up of 15 amino acids. Per germline, CDR1 MNHEY and CDR2 SMNVEV (reference sequence). The CDR3 DNA reads as TGTGCCAGCAGTTTTACCGGACAGGGGGCTTACGAGCAGTACTTC. Translation gives CASSFTGQGAYEQYF.

In its sample, this clone was seen many times. The chain combines TRBV6-1 with TRBJ2-3, with 12 nucleotides matching TRBD2. With V trimmed by 2 bases and J by 4 bases, 1 base remained unmatched. Germline V CDR1 and CDR2: MNHNS, SASEGT. This CDR3 is built from 15 residues. The CDR3 region is CASSESSGGADTQYF. The CDR3 nucleotides read TGTGCCAGCAGTGAATCTAGCGGGGGGGCAGATACGCAGTATTTT.

This clone appeared once. This chain connects TRBV13 to TRBJ2-7, with D perhaps matching TRBD1 (5 bases). The CDR3 loop spans 12 amino acids. In germline, CDR1 is PRHDT, CDR2 FYEKMQ (reference sequence). V lost 5 bases and J lost 5, with 10 bases in between. Here the CDR3 DNA reads TGTGCCAGCAGCGACCAGACAGACGAGCAGTACTTC. This codes for CASSDQTDEQYF.

This chain uses TRBV11-2 with TRBJ2-7; 7 bases are a match to TRBD2. V was pared by 4 bases and J by 3 bases, with 12 bases of the junction left unmatched. The CDR3 is 16 amino acids. Per the germline V gene, CDR1 is SGHAT and CDR2 is FQNNGV. Here the CDR3 reads CASSSRLAADFYEQYF. The CDR3, as DNA: TGTGCCAGCAGCTCCCGACTAGCAGCCGATTTCTACGAGCAGTACTTC.

This sequence joins TRBV7-3 and TRBJ1-2, with D perhaps matching TRBD1 (6 bases). This CDR3 has 12 amino acids. CDR1 is SGHTA, CDR2 FQGTGA, per germline. V lost 3 bases to trimming and J lost 8 bases, with 10 bases between them. CDR3 bases: TGTGCCAGCAGCTTCAACGGGGGCGGCTACACCTTC. It encodes CASSFNGGGYTF.

V usage is TRBV3-1 (or the pseudogene TRBV3-2) and J usage is TRBJ1-3, with 7 bases aligning to TRBD1. The CDR3 has 16 amino acids. J gave up 0 bases and V 1 base, and 3 bases lay outside the gene matches. The germline V gene encodes CDR1 LGHDT and CDR2 YNNKEL (reference sequence). CDR3 protein: CASSQGQGFSGNTIYF. The CDR3 bases are TGTGCCAGCAGCCAAGGACAGGGATTCTCTGGAAACACCATATATTTT.

The chain couples TRBV19 to TRBJ1-6, with TRBD1 matching 10 bases. Germline values: CDR1 LNHDA, CDR2 SQIVND (reference sequence). V gave up 4 bases and J gave up 14 bases; unmatched junction bases: 11. This CDR3 comprises 15 residues. The CDR3 bases are TGTGCCAGTAGTACGGGGGACAGGGGACCTGCAGCCCTCCACTTT. This encodes CASSTGDRGPAALHF. The full variable domain, its missing parts supplied by reference TRBV19 and TRBJ1-6, is DGGITQSPKYLFRKEGQNVTLSCEQNLNHDAMYWYRQDPGQGLRLIYYSQIVNDFQKGDIAEGYSVSREKKESFPLTVTSAQKNPTAFYLCASSTGDRGPAALHFGNGTRLTVT.

V usage is TRBV3-1 (or the pseudogene TRBV3-2) and J usage is TRBJ2-1; either TRBD1 or TRBD2 may fit D (5 bases each). CDR1 is LGHDT and CDR2 is YNNKEL in the germline V gene (reference sequence). There are 13 residues in the CDR3. V was shortened by 4 bases and J by 8 bases, with 12 bases between the two germline ends. CDR3 DNA: TGTGCCAGCAGCCTCCGCAGGGAGTATGAGCAGTTCTTC. This translates into CASSLRREYEQFF.

V gene TRBV7-8 combines with J gene TRBJ1-2; the match to TRBD1 covers 9 bases. The CDR3 consists of 13 residues. The germline gives CDR1 SGHVS, CDR2 FQNEAQ. J gave up 6 bases and V 9 bases, and 8 bases lay outside the gene matches. The CDR3 reads CASAPGQGNGYTF. The CDR3, as DNA: TGTGCCAGTGCCCCGGGACAGGGAAATGGCTACACCTTC.

The chain has TRBV3-1 (or the pseudogene TRBV3-2) and TRBJ2-7; 11 bases map to TRBD2. This CDR3 contains 18 residues. The germline CDR1 and CDR2 sequences are LGHDT and YNNKEL (reference sequence). With 4 bases clipped from V and 2 bases from J, the junction kept 13 bases outside the gene matches. This chain's CDR3 is CASSPALGLAEHPYEQYF. The CDR3 DNA follows: TGTGCCAGCAGCCCAGCCCTGGGACTAGCGGAACACCCCTACGAGCAGTACTTC.

This chain links TRBV9 with TRBJ1-3, with D unclear. The CDR3 length is 18 residues. Germline lookup yields CDR1 SGDLS and CDR2 YYNGEE. V lost 0 bases, J lost 0 bases, and 16 bases lay in between. The CDR3 coding sequence is TGTGCCAGCAGCGTAGACTATTCAGGTGCGAGCTCTGGAAACACCATATATTTT. This sequence encodes CASSVDYSGASSGNTIYF.

The gene calls are TRBV9 and TRBJ1-3; D unclear. Germline V gene sequence: CDR1 SGDLS, CDR2 YYNGEE. The V gene lost 3 bases and the J gene lost 0 bases, with 10 bases spanning the gap. CDR3 length: 15 amino acids. The CDR3 loop is CASSARTNSGNTIYF. CDR3 nucleotide sequence: TGTGCCAGCAGCGCCAGAACGAACTCTGGAAACACCATATATTTT.

This chain links TRBV9 with TRBJ2-1, with D possibly being TRBD1 (6 bases). Trimming shortened V by 0 bases and J by 8 bases, and 15 bases separated the two germline ends. The CDR3 covers 15 residues. Looked up from germline, CDR1 is SGDLS and CDR2 is YYNGEE. The CDR3: CASSVVTGPQYEQFF. The CDR3 DNA sequence: TGTGCCAGCAGCGTAGTGACAGGCCCCCAATATGAGCAGTTCTTC.

The V and J genes are TRBV10-3 and TRBJ2-5; D gene ambiguous. The germline V gene has CDR1 ENHRY and CDR2 SYGVKD. The CDR3 totals 13 residues. V lost 2 bases to trimming and J lost 1 base, with 5 bases between them. This CDR3 is CAISEGLQETQYF. The CDR3 DNA sequence: TGTGCCATCAGTGAGGGGCTCCAAGAGACCCAGTACTTC.

This clone was counted between two and nine times. The V gene is TRBV12-3 or TRBV12-4, the J gene TRBJ1-1; the D is unclear. The CDR3 is 12 residues long. Trimming took 1 base from V and 5 from J, leaving 5 bases between them. The CDR3 DNA reads TGTGCCAGCAGTTTAGGGATTACTGAAGCTTTCTTT. Protein: CASSLGITEAFF.